This T cell receptor (beta chain) was captured in a study of T cell responses to AZD1222 COVID-19 vaccine. Study-level information: Analysis merged second doses at about 4 or about 12 weeks. The study, taken as a whole, reports: The donors showed a predominance of white British ancestry and of females, with possible underestimation of clonal diversity. Repertoire sampling happened only post peak T cell response.

In the case of this clone: Its antigen remains unknown.

Produced via immunoSEQ multiplex PCR; TCRdb's table is partial and in-frame only. The data show tens of thousands of clones, roughly 84% seen once. CDR1 and CDR2 (germline): MNHEY, SMNVEV (reference sequence). This CDR3 spans 14 amino acids. Trimming removed 3 bases at V and 8 bases at J, with 13 bases between. The material sequenced was peripheral blood, taken on day 0 of AZD1222 vaccination. This clonotype was sampled from an adult in good health. The chain employs TRBV27 and TRBJ1-4, with D possibly TRBD1 on 6 matching bases. DNA for the CDR3: TGTGCCAGCAGTTTCGCGGGGGGCCCAGAAAAACTGTTTTTT. Translated, it gives CASSFAGGPEKLFF.